This TCR beta chain was observed in a study of blood T cell repertoires in COVID-19. Study-level information: Samples taken during acute and convalescent COVID-19 were collected in the United States, Italy and Spain. T cells, B-cell-depleted T cells, or PBMCs provided the cDNA or gDNA that served as material.

Original processing notes: From reference gene primer amplification, estimates of nucleated cell counts were derived. Some clones are missing from TCRdb's copy, which holds only in-frame ones; the method was immunoSEQ multiplex PCR. D and trimming were read from the DNA, whereas the V and J calls and clone size are those reported in that table. The sample contains about 230,000 clones, 84% of which appear only once. Trimming removed 2 bases from V and 3 bases from J; junction bases left unmatched: 3. CDR1 SGHDN and CDR2 FVKESK come from the germline V gene. This CDR3 region has 15 residues. Sequences were obtained from peripheral blood. The clonotype was recovered from a man aged 35-49 years who had recovered from COVID-19. V and J are TRBV14 and TRBJ2-7, with 11 bases matching TRBD1. CDR3 in amino acids: CASSQRGTGGYEQYF. The CDR3 DNA reads as TGTGCCAGCAGCCAACGCGGGACAGGGGGCTACGAGCAGTACTTC.